The 30 T cell receptor beta chains presented below share a single source sample, sequenced in a study of patients and donors after allogeneic stem cell transplantation (dated by TCRdb to 2018 to 2020). The library was produced with RT-PCR. Sequenced using a NextSeq 550. Starting from the raw public reads, TCRdb applied fastp trimming at Q25, assembled clones with MiXCR and retained in-frame beta chains. Each CDR3 protein appears once, grouped with its most common genes and DNA. This sample is represented by around 27,000 distinct CDR3 sequences; about 8% of them were singletons. Around 50% of the sample rests with the top ten. The specimen sequenced was blood, either unsorted or a sorted T cell fraction (not recorded which). The receptor source for this set is a human donor who was either an allogeneic HSCT recipient or a stem cell or donor lymphocyte infusion donor (not recorded which). It is not recorded whose cells these are; they may come from a transplant donor.

The sample holds a few counts of this clonotype. The chain uses TRBV10-1 and TRBJ2-5, with D possibly being TRBD1 (6 bases). Germline V gene sequence: CDR1 WNHNN, CDR2 SYGVQD (reference sequence). V lost 11 bases and J 2 bases, leaving 12 bases between the germline ends. This CDR3 spans 12 amino acids. CDR3 sequence reads: CAPRQEQETQYF. The CDR3, as DNA: TGCGCCCCAAGACAGGAGCAAGAGACCCAGTACTTC.

This clonotype was observed at least ten times. The rearrangement joins TRBV4-2 to TRBJ2-7, with D perhaps assigned TRBD1 or TRBD2 (5 bases each). V lost 1 base, J lost 4 bases, and 17 bases lay in between. This CDR3 region has 16 residues. CDR1 is LGHNA, CDR2 YNFKEQ, per germline. CDR3 DNA sequence: TGTGCCAGCAGCCAAGGGGGGAGCGAGGGAATGTACGAGCAGTACTTC. It is translated as CASSQGGSEGMYEQYF.

This clonotype was detected many times. V is TRBV5-1 and J is TRBJ2-5; D gene ambiguous. V lost 4 bases and J 0 bases, leaving 10 bases between the germline ends. Germline CDR1 SGHRS, CDR2 YFSETQ. This CDR3 region has 14 residues. CDR3 protein: CASSQRGDQETQYF. As DNA, the CDR3 is TGCGCCAGCAGCCAACGCGGAGACCAAGAGACCCAGTACTTC.

This clonotype was detected once. The chain links TRBV5-1 to TRBJ2-5; D perhaps matches TRBD2 (7 bases). Trimming left V 1 base short and J 5 bases short, with 18 bases between. CDR1 and CDR2 (germline): SGHRS, YFSETQ. The CDR3 has 16 residues. The CDR3 reads CASSLPGGGGTETQYF. CDR3 bases: TGCGCCAGCAGCTTGCCTGGAGGGGGGGGCACGGAGACCCAGTACTTC.

This clonotype has more than one count but fewer than ten. V gene TRBV3-1 combines with J gene TRBJ1-4; 8 nucleotides align to TRBD1. This CDR3 contains 16 residues. With 5 bases clipped from V and 8 bases from J, the junction kept 13 bases outside the gene matches. Germline CDR1 LGHDT, CDR2 YNNKEL (reference sequence). The CDR3 DNA follows: TGTGCCAGCAGCATGAACCCAGGGGGCGCCAGGGAAAAACTGTTTTTT. Amino acid sequence: CASSMNPGGAREKLFF.

This clonotype was counted a few times. The rearrangement links TRBV5-1 to TRBJ1-1, with D possibly TRBD1 on 6 matching bases. Trimming stripped 4 bases from V and 1 base from J, with 11 bases between. CDR3 length: 14 residues. Germline assignment: CDR1 SGHRS and CDR2 YFSETQ. CDR3 in DNA: TGCGCCAGCAGCATACAGGGAGGGAACACTGAAGCTTTCTTT. Amino acid sequence: CASSIQGGNTEAFF.

This clonotype was observed many times. The genes are TRBV6-5 and TRBJ2-4; 10 nucleotides agree with TRBD2. The trim removed 4 bases at V and 6 bases at J, leaving 3 bases unmatched. The CDR3 is made up of 14 amino acids. Germline V gene data show CDR1 as MNHEY and CDR2 as SVGAGI. Here the CDR3 reads CASSSRTSGNIQYF. CDR3 DNA: TGTGCCAGCAGTTCGCGGACTAGCGGAAACATTCAGTACTTC.

The table lists this clonotype with a few counts. The chain uses TRBV3-1 and TRBJ2-3; D is perhaps TRBD2 (5 bases). Germline V gene sequence: CDR1 LGHDT, CDR2 YNNKEL (reference sequence). V shed 4 bases and J shed 0 bases, with 17 bases lying between them. The CDR3 contains 17 residues. CDR3 residues: CASSPFRGSPSTDTQYF. Here the CDR3 DNA reads TGTGCCAGCAGCCCCTTCCGAGGGAGTCCTAGCACAGATACGCAGTATTTT.

This clonotype was observed at least ten times. The chain combines TRBV7-9 with TRBJ2-2; TRBD1 is a possible D gene (7 bases). CDR1 SEHNR and CDR2 FQNEAQ come from the germline V gene (reference sequence). CDR3 length: 13 residues. Between the trimmed V and J ends, which lost 11 bases and 5 bases, there was a span of 15 bases. The CDR3 DNA sequence: TGTGCCGGCGGGGACAGACAAACCGGGGAGCTGTTTTTT. Translation: CAGGDRQTGELFF.

This clonotype has only a few counts. One end of the junction fails to match germline, which may point to a read error. The chain joins TRBV18 to TRBJ2-5; TRBD2 matches at 7 bases. This CDR3 region has 14 residues. CDR1 and CDR2 from the germline V gene are KGHSH and LQKENI. The CDR3 bases are TGTGCCAGCTCTCCACTGCGGGGGCAAGAGACCCAGTACTTC. Its protein product is CASSPLRGQETQYF.

The table lists this clonotype with a few counts. The V and J genes are TRBV28 and TRBJ1-1; a possible D gene is TRBD1 (6 bases). There are 15 residues in the CDR3. Germline CDR1 MDHEN, CDR2 SYDVKM. The V and J ends lost 6 bases and 5 bases respectively, with 19 bases between them. CDR3: CASRRGGAGWTEAFF. The CDR3 DNA reads as TGTGCCAGCAGGAGAGGGGGGGCGGGTTGGACTGAAGCTTTCTTT.

The chain carries TRBV6-4 and TRBJ1-6; D is unresolved. V gave up 5 bases and J gave up 7 bases, with 12 bases separating them. The germline V gene has CDR1 MRHNA and CDR2 SNTAGT. The CDR3 is 14 residues long. This CDR3 is CASSPSPGNSPLHF. In DNA, the CDR3 is TGTGCCAGCAGTCCGTCCCCGGGGAATTCACCCCTCCACTTT.

V usage is TRBV7-8 and J usage is TRBJ2-3, with TRBD2 identical over 9 bases. From germline, CDR1 is SGHVS and CDR2 FQNEAQ. The CDR3 length is 18 residues. V dropped 4 bases and J dropped 5; count of bases not matched to a gene: 16. The CDR3 DNA follows: TGTGCCAGCAGCTCAGCGGGAGGCCTCACTACCAACAGAGATACGCAGTATTTT. It yields the protein CASSSAGGLTTNRDTQYF. Together with reference TRBV7-8 and TRBJ2-3, the CDR3 gives the full variable domain: GAGVSQSPRYKVAKRGQDVALRCDPISGHVSLFWYQQALGQGPEFLTYFQNEAQLDKSGLPSDRFFAERPEGSVSTLKIQRTQQEDSAVYLCASSSAGGLTTNRDTQYFGPGTRLTVL.

This clonotype has just a few counts. The gene calls are TRBV6-5 and TRBJ1-2; 7 bases align to TRBD1. The length of the CDR3 is 14 residues. Germline V lookup: CDR1 MNHEY, CDR2 SVGAGI. Trimming removed 4 bases from V and 5 bases from J; junction bases left unmatched: 7. The CDR3: CASSLRDSGYGYTF. The CDR3 region has the DNA TGTGCCAGCAGTTTGCGGGACAGTGGTTATGGCTACACCTTC.

This clonotype showed up many times. This sequence joins TRBV4-2 and TRBJ2-3; D gene ambiguous. The CDR3 has 15 residues. Deletions cut 0 bases from V and 2 bases from J, with 9 bases between. CDR1 LGHNA and CDR2 YNFKEQ come from the germline V gene. The CDR3 sequence: CASSQERAFTDTQYF. In nucleotides, the CDR3 is TGTGCCAGCAGCCAAGAAAGAGCCTTCACAGATACGCAGTATTTT.

This clonotype has ten or more counts. The rearrangement uses TRBV14 and TRBJ1-1; D might be TRBD1 (6 bases). CDR1 and CDR2 from the germline V gene are SGHDN and FVKESK. This CDR3 contains 15 residues. V dropped 4 bases and J dropped 11 bases, with 23 bases sitting between them. In nucleotides, the CDR3 is TGTGCCAGCAGCCCACCCGACAGGTCATACAATCGGGCTTTCTTT. Encoded protein: CASSPPDRSYNRAFF.

The genes are TRBV6-2 or TRBV6-3 and TRBJ1-1; 8 positions agree with TRBD1. CDR1 and CDR2 (germline): MNHEY, SVGEGT. With 6 bases clipped from V and 8 bases from J, the junction kept 5 bases outside the gene matches. The CDR3 covers 12 residues. CDR3 DNA: TGTGCCAGCAGCCAGGGGGCTTCCGAAGCTTTCTTT. Its protein product is CASSQGASEAFF.

This clonotype was seen more than once but under ten times. The J gene is TRBJ1-1, the V gene TRBV19; D is uncertain. V dropped 1 base and J dropped 0 bases, with 3 bases sitting between them. This CDR3 spans 13 amino acids. In germline, CDR1 is LNHDA, CDR2 SQIVND (reference sequence). CDR3 in DNA: TGTGCCAGTAGTATAGTTATGAACACTGAAGCTTTCTTT. Its protein product is CASSIVMNTEAFF.

This clonotype was counted ten times or more. This chain joins TRBV20-1 and TRBJ1-1; tentative D call: TRBD1 (5 bases). Germline V gene sequence: CDR1 DFQATT, CDR2 SNEGSKA (reference sequence). The length of the CDR3 is 16 residues. With 4 bases removed from V and 4 bases from J, the gap between germline ends came to 22 bases. The CDR3 loop reads CSAIRPLSGVGTEAFF. CDR3 nucleotide sequence: TGCAGTGCTATCAGACCCCTCTCGGGGGTGGGCACTGAAGCTTTCTTT.

The chain combines TRBV20-1 with TRBJ2-4; no firm D call. This CDR3 has 17 residues. Germline V CDR1 and CDR2: DFQATT, SNEGSKA (reference sequence). Trimming left V 3 bases short and J 0 bases short, with 18 bases between. The CDR3 is CSASLRRGTKAKNIQYF. CDR3 nucleotides: TGCAGTGCTAGCTTGCGGCGAGGCACAAAAGCCAAAAACATTCAGTACTTC.

This clonotype came up many times. The junction shows a germline mismatch at one end, possibly a read error. The chain couples TRBV15 to TRBJ2-1; 7 bases are shared with TRBD2. The CDR3 spans 12 residues. Germline V gene lookup returns CDR1 LNHNV and CDR2 YYDKDF (reference sequence). CDR3: CATSRDREGRVF. As DNA, the CDR3 is TGTGCCACCAGCAGAGATAGGGAGGGCCGAGTTTTC.

This clonotype has only one observation. The chain carries TRBV10-3 and TRBJ1-2; 11 nucleotides agree with TRBD1. Germline CDR1 reads ENHRY; CDR2 reads SYGVKD. Unmatched junction bases numbered 29, after V lost 10 bases and J lost 7 bases. The CDR3 length is 20 residues. The CDR3 spells CATHGLGGILEGQGARGYTF. DNA for the CDR3: TGTGCCACCCATGGGTTGGGGGGCATACTCGAAGGACAGGGGGCGCGTGGCTACACCTTC.

The rearrangement joins TRBV5-1 to TRBJ2-1; 11 positions match TRBD2. CDR3 length: 16 residues. Germline V CDR1 and CDR2: SGHRS, YFSETQ. With 2 bases clipped from V and 8 bases from J, the junction kept 9 bases outside the gene matches. The CDR3 sequence is CASSFMGSGRGDEQFF. CDR3 sequence (DNA): TGCGCCAGCAGCTTCATGGGTAGCGGGAGGGGAGATGAGCAGTTCTTC.

The rearrangement links TRBV12-3 or TRBV12-4 to TRBJ2-7; 8 bases are a match to TRBD1. The V gene end was trimmed by 1 base and the J gene end by 2 bases; junction bases not matched to a gene: 7. The CDR3 length is 16 residues. This chain's CDR3 is CASSLGALQGAYEQYF. The CDR3 DNA reads as TGTGCCAGCAGTTTAGGGGCGTTACAGGGGGCCTACGAGCAGTACTTC.

This clonotype was seen many times. This chain connects TRBV28 to TRBJ1-2; no clear D gene. The length of the CDR3 is 14 residues. Germline V gene sequence: CDR1 MDHEN, CDR2 SYDVKM. The V end lost 5 bases, the J end lost 4 bases, and 14 bases lay between the germline ends. This CDR3 reads CASSVMSEFYGYTF. In DNA form, the CDR3 reads TGTGCCAGCAGTGTAATGTCAGAGTTCTATGGCTACACCTTC.

There are many counts of this clonotype. The chain joins TRBV10-3 to TRBJ2-3; D possibly corresponds to TRBD2 (6 bases). CDR1 is ENHRY, CDR2 SYGVKD, per germline. This CDR3 has 16 residues. Trimming left V 6 bases short and J 5 bases short, with 21 bases between. The CDR3 nucleotides are TGTGCCATCAGGCTGGGCGGGGCAGGGAGCGGAGATACGCAGTATTTT. Translation gives CAIRLGGAGSGDTQYF.

The J gene is TRBJ2-5, the V gene TRBV4-1; D could derive from TRBD1 or TRBD2 (5 bases each). The CDR3 is 13 residues long. Trimming removed 4 bases from V and 5 bases from J, with 11 bases in between. Germline assignment: CDR1 MGHRA and CDR2 YSYEKL. In DNA form, the CDR3 reads TGCGCCAGCAGCCGAGGGGTTTGGGAGACCCAGTACTTC. Translated: CASSRGVWETQYF.

The chain recombines TRBV19 with TRBJ1-5, with a tentative D call TRBD1 (5 bases). The CDR3 has 16 residues. Looked up from germline, CDR1 is LNHDA and CDR2 is SQIVND (reference sequence). The V end was cut by 6 bases, the J end by 4 bases, with 19 bases between. Here the CDR3 DNA reads TGTGCCAGTAGCACCCATGACAGAACAAAAAATCAGCCCCAGCATTTT. Its translation is CASSTHDRTKNQPQHF.

This clonotype was observed a handful of times. The chain is built from TRBV24-1 and TRBJ1-2; D is perhaps TRBD1 (6 bases). Germline CDR1 is KGHDR and CDR2 is SFDVKD. V lost 9 bases, J lost 8 bases, and 12 bases lay in between. This CDR3 comprises 11 residues. The chain's CDR3 is CATAGEEGYTF. CDR3 DNA: TGTGCCACCGCAGGGGAAGAAGGCTACACCTTC.

This clonotype was found a few times. This chain links TRBV4-1 with TRBJ1-1, with D perhaps TRBD1 (5 bases). The V end lost 0 bases, the J end lost 11 bases, and 13 bases lay between the germline ends. Per the germline V gene, CDR1 is MGHRA and CDR2 is YSYEKL. The CDR3 is made up of 13 amino acids. The CDR3 sequence is CASSQEVDTGAFF. Here the CDR3 DNA reads TGCGCCAGCAGCCAAGAGGTGGACACGGGGGCTTTCTTT.